The 18 T cell receptor beta chains listed next were all sequenced from one sample in a study of cytomegalovirus exposure and HLA in healthy donors. PCR was performed using 60 Vbeta and 13 Jbeta primers. Measured with immunoSEQ multiplex PCR; TCRdb has only the in-frame clones, and not every one. The sample includes 90,000 to 120,000 clones, 70% to 80% of them seen just once. The sequenced material came from PBMCs. The source of these receptors is a female donor in good health and CMV-seropositive.

This sequence joins TRBV19 and TRBJ1-1; D is unclear. V was pared by 5 bases and J by 0 bases, with 10 bases between. The CDR3 runs 14 residues. Germline V gene lookup returns CDR1 LNHDA and CDR2 SQIVND (reference sequence). CDR3 amino acids: CASSGEGMNTEAFF. CDR3 DNA sequence: TGTGCCAGTAGTGGAGAAGGAATGAACACTGAAGCTTTCTTT.

The gene calls are TRBV2 and TRBJ2-3; 9 nucleotides line up with TRBD1. Germline V gene lookup returns CDR1 SNHLY and CDR2 FYNNEI. Trimming cost V 9 bases and J 3 bases; bases outside gene matches: 4. This CDR3 is 13 amino acids long. CDR3 DNA sequence: TGTGCCAGACAGGGGGCGCGGACAGATACGCAGTATTTT. Translation: CARQGARTDTQYF. The complete variable domain, with remaining parts taken from reference TRBV2 and TRBJ2-3, reads EPEVTQTPSHQVTQMGQEVILRCVPISNHLYFYWYRQILGQKVEFLVSFYNNEISEKSEIFDDQFSVERPDGSNFTLKIRSTKLEDSAMYFCARQGARTDTQYFGPGTRLTVL.

The chain combines TRBV7-9 with TRBJ2-7, with D possibly being TRBD2 (5 bases). Germline CDR1 reads SEHNR; CDR2 reads FQNEAQ (reference sequence). Trimming removed 7 bases from V and 4 bases from J, with 29 bases in between. The CDR3 has 18 residues. DNA of the CDR3: TGTGCCAGCATAATTACCTCGGAGCGGATGTTTCGAATTTACGAGCAGTACTTC. Protein product: CASIITSERMFRIYEQYF. The full variable domain, in which reference TRBV7-9 and TRBJ2-7 provide the parts outside the CDR3, is DTGVSQNPRHKITKRGQNVTFRCDPISEHNRLYWYRQTLGQGPEFLTYFQNEAQLEKSRLLSDRFSAERPKGSFSTLEIQRTEQGDSAMYLCASIITSERMFRIYEQYFGPGTRLTVT.

The chain recombines TRBV2 with TRBJ2-5, with 9 bases fitting TRBD1. The CDR3 has 13 residues. V was clipped by 5 bases and J by 5 bases; unmatched bases: 3. Germline CDR1 is SNHLY and CDR2 is FYNNEI. The CDR3 nucleotides are TGTGCCAGCAGTCGACAGGGGGTGGAGACCCAGTACTTC. Translation gives CASSRQGVETQYF.

V is TRBV5-4 and J is TRBJ2-7; TRBD1 matches at 7 bases. The V gene end was trimmed by 0 bases and the J gene end by 3 bases; junction bases not matched to a gene: 6. There are 15 residues in the CDR3. Per germline, CDR1 SGHNT and CDR2 YYREEE (reference sequence). CDR3: CASSLESGGSYEQYF. The CDR3 DNA reads TGTGCCAGCAGCTTGGAGTCAGGGGGAAGCTACGAGCAGTACTTC.

This clone showed up just once. A read error may account for a junction end that differs from germline. The chain employs TRBV5-1 and TRBJ2-2, with D possibly being TRBD2 (5 bases). CDR1 SGHRS and CDR2 YFSETQ come from the germline V gene. There are 15 residues in the CDR3. The CDR3 coding sequence is TGCGCCAGCACCCCAGCCACTGCGAACACCGGGGAGCTGTCTTTT. Its translation is CASTPATANTGELSF.

The chain joins TRBV5-1 to TRBJ2-5, with D possibly TRBD2 on 5 matching bases. The ends were cut back, 0 bases at V and 5 bases at J, with 20 bases in the middle. There are 17 residues in the CDR3. Germline-derived CDR1 and CDR2 are SGHRS and YFSETQ. The CDR3 DNA reads as TGCGCCAGCAGCTTGGAGTTTTTGCAAGGGTTAGCGGAGACCCAGTACTTC. It translates to CASSLEFLQGLAETQYF.

The chain uses TRBV5-5 and TRBJ1-2, with D maybe TRBD1 (6 bases). The CDR3 is 13 residues long. With 2 bases removed from V and 12 bases from J, the gap between germline ends came to 17 bases. From germline, CDR1 is SGHKS and CDR2 YYEKEE (reference sequence). The CDR3 sequence is CASSFNSEGGNTF. CDR3 DNA sequence: TGTGCCAGCAGCTTTAACAGTGAGGGGGGGAACACCTTC.

This chain uses TRBV19 with TRBJ2-1, with D possibly being TRBD1 (6 bases). V lost 4 bases, J lost 1 base, and 11 bases lay in between. Per germline, CDR1 LNHDA and CDR2 SQIVND (reference sequence). CDR3 length equals 15 residues. CDR3 DNA: TGTGCCAGTAGTAGTTGGCAGGGGTCCTACAATGAGCAGTTCTTC. Translating gives CASSSWQGSYNEQFF.

V usage is TRBV7-6 and J usage is TRBJ2-1, with TRBD2 matching over 8 bases. The germline V gene encodes CDR1 SGHVS and CDR2 FNYEAQ. Unmatched junction bases numbered 17, after V lost 5 bases and J lost 8 bases. The CDR3 extends over 17 amino acids. CDR3: CASSRGGLSGSRDEQFF. The CDR3 DNA reads as TGTGCCAGCAGCAGGGGGGGGTTAAGCGGGAGTAGGGATGAGCAGTTCTTC.

In nucleotides, the CDR3 is TGTGCCAGCAGCTTGGAACAGGGAACAAGGGAAAAACTGTTTTTT. Protein product: CASSLEQGTREKLFF. The rearrangement uses TRBV5-6 and TRBJ1-4; D is possibly TRBD1 (6 bases). The V gene lost 0 bases and the J gene lost 8 bases, with 14 bases spanning the gap. Germline-derived CDR1 and CDR2 are SGHDT and YYEEEE. The CDR3 consists of 15 residues.

The chain is built from TRBV5-5 and TRBJ2-1, with 7 bases fitting TRBD2. The trim removed 0 bases at V and 2 bases at J, leaving 5 bases unmatched. CDR3 length: 16 residues. Germline lookup yields CDR1 SGHKS and CDR2 YYEKEE (reference sequence). In DNA form, the CDR3 reads TGTGCCAGCAGCTTGGGGGGACGGGGGGCCTACAATGAGCAGTTCTTC. This codes for CASSLGGRGAYNEQFF.

Turning to this clone: The junction and the germline gene differ at one end; a read error may be behind it. The V gene is TRBV7-9, the J gene TRBJ1-5; 9 bases align to TRBD1. The CDR3 has 16 amino acids. The germline V gene encodes CDR1 SEHNR and CDR2 FQNEAQ (reference sequence). The DNA of the CDR3 is TGTTCCAGCAGCTTGGGGACAGGGATGAACAATCAGCCCCAGCATTTT. As protein: CSSSLGTGMNNQPQHF.

V is TRBV27 and J is TRBJ2-1; D gene uncertain. The germline gives CDR1 MNHEY, CDR2 SMNVEV (reference sequence). The V end lost 6 bases, the J end lost 0 bases, and 6 bases lay between the germline ends. The CDR3 contains 13 residues. CDR3 bases: TGTGCCAGCAGGGCAAACTCCTACAATGAGCAGTTCTTC. Translated: CASRANSYNEQFF.

This rearrangement joins TRBV6-6 to TRBJ2-1; D perhaps matches TRBD2 (5 bases). CDR1 is MNHNY and CDR2 is SVGAGI in the germline V gene (reference sequence). The CDR3 is made up of 12 amino acids. The V and J ends lost 6 bases and 8 bases respectively, with 11 bases between them. Here the CDR3 DNA reads TGTGCCAGCAGCCAGGCCGGGGATGAGCAGTTCTTC. Its translation: CASSQAGDEQFF.

The rearrangement joins TRBV19 to TRBJ1-5; D uncertain. The CDR3 consists of 13 residues. Germline assignment: CDR1 LNHDA and CDR2 SQIVND (reference sequence). V lost 0 bases and J 6 bases, leaving 6 bases between the germline ends. CDR3 nucleotide sequence: TGTGCCAGTAGTATAGATTCTTCTCAGCCCCAGCATTTT. Protein sequence: CASSIDSSQPQHF.

The CDR3, as DNA: TGTGCCAGCAGTTACTCGCCAGACTATGGCTACACCTTC. Protein: CASSYSPDYGYTF. The chain has TRBV6-6 and TRBJ1-2; no reliable D call. Germline loops: CDR1 MNHNY, CDR2 SVGAGI (reference sequence). This CDR3 contains 13 residues. V was cut by 0 bases and J by 3 bases, with 5 bases left in between.

V and J are TRBV7-7 and TRBJ2-5, with a tentative D call TRBD1 (5 bases). Judging by the DNA end, TRBJ2-7 fits better; the J call may be wrong. The germline V gene has CDR1 SSHAT and CDR2 FNYEAQ (reference sequence). This CDR3 is 14 amino acids long. This CDR3 reads CASSLGQGNYEQYF. The CDR3 region has the DNA TGTGCCAGCAGCTTAGGGCAGGGAAACTACGAGCAGTACTTC.